This T cell receptor beta chain was sequenced during a study of cytomegalovirus exposure and HLA in healthy donors. Concerning this clone: Its specificity is not known.

60 Vbeta and 13 Jbeta primers were used in PCR. Sequenced by immunoSEQ multiplex PCR; TCRdb stores in-frame clones only, minus some. Of 110,000 to 150,000 clones listed, 80% are singletons. Study observations and caveats: Relative to equally common others, HLA-associated TCR beta chains showed greater clonal expansion in a later analysis.

The source of this sequence is a man between 40 and 49 years old in good health and CMV-seropositive. What was sequenced was PBMCs.

CDR3 nucleotides: TGCAGCGGGCTCAGGGGCTCTGAAGCTTTCTTT. It codes for CSGLRGSEAFF. This chain uses TRBV29-1 with TRBJ1-1; maybe TRBD1 (6 bases). V dropped 7 bases and J dropped 6 bases, with 12 bases sitting between them. This CDR3 contains 11 residues. Germline-derived CDR1 and CDR2 are SQVTM and ANQGSEA.